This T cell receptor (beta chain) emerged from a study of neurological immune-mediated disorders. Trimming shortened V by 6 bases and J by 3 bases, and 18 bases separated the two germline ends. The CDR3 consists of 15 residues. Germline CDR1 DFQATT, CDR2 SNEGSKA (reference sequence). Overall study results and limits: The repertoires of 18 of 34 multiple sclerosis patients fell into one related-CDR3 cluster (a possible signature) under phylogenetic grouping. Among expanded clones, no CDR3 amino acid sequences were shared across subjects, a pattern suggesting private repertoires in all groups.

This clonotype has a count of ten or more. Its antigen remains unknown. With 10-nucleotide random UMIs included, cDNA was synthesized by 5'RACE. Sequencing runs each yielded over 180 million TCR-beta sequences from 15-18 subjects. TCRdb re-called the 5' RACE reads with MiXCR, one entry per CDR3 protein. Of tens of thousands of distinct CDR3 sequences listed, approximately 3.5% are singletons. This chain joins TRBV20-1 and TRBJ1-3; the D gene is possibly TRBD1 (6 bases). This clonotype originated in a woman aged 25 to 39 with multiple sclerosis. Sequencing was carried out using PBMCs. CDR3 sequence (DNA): TGCAGTGCCCCGGACAGTCGGAAGGATGGAAACACCATATATTTT. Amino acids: CSAPDSRKDGNTIYF.